The present TCR beta chain was sequenced within a study of blood T cell repertoires in COVID-19 (dated by TCRdb to 2018 to 2020). Background for the entire study: Samples covering the acute and convalescent phases of COVID-19 were provided by collaborators in the United States, Italy and Spain. Samples were obtained from the ongoing ImmuneRACE study (first 160 participants) and from 1,254 subjects provided by 6 global collaborators. Sample metadata almost always included a de-identified subject ID, COVID-19 status, age in years and sex. Subjects who had been exposed to COVID-19, were actively infected with it, or had recovered from it provided the deeply sampled blood TCRbeta repertoires that made up the dataset. The repertoires were made available in a free public database intended to serve as a resource for research on the immune response to SARS-CoV-2. The material from the prospective study consisted of cDNA or gDNA derived from T cells, B-cell-depleted T cells, or PBMCs. Where available, HLA class I and class II types were obtained from metadata supplied by the sample provider rather than from assay-based typing.

Each collaborating institution followed its own protocols to collect whole blood in K2EDTA tubes. Collaborator samples were shipped for TCRbeta analysis as frozen whole blood, isolated PBMCs, or DNA extracted from either sample type. Study-wide findings and limitations: Clinical and demographic metadata were provided uncurated, with the amount varying by source and participant.

In the case of this clone: Its antigen is currently not known. No clone much larger than this one lies a single base away; base qualities are absent.

TCRbeta CDR3 regions were amplified from genomic DNA using the immunoSEQ Assay, a bias-controlled multiplex PCR. The study's own analysis went as follows. The number of nucleated cells in each sample was estimated from the amplification of reference gene primers within the assay. Sequence reads were collapsed and filtered to measure the absolute abundance of every unique TCRbeta CDR3 rearrangement. For each sample, productive Simpson clonality was calculated as the square root of Simpson's diversity index across productive rearrangements. Sourced from immuneACCESS, this table was stored by TCRdb with only in-frame sequences that have V and J called. A share of the clones is absent; for the studies checked, an unresolved V gene accounts for under half, and the remainder has no known explanation. That table supplies the V and J calls and clone size; D and trimming were determined from the DNA. A total of a few hundred thousand clones appear in this sample, 65% to 90% of them only once. The ten largest clones add up to approximately 2% of the sample.

CDR1 and CDR2 were assigned from the germline V gene (reference sequence) as SGHNT and YYREEE. Trimmed from V: 3 bases; trimmed from J: 5 bases; junction bases lacking a gene match: 9. Reading from cysteine to phenylalanine, the CDR3 counts 16 amino acids. Solely the CDR3 DNA is kept, with 48 bases framed from the first base. The V gene is TRBV5-4 and the J gene is TRBJ2-3; TRBD2 aligns with 10 central bases. Sample: peripheral blood. The sequence was obtained from a man aged 30 to 45 with active or convalescent COVID-19. The DNA reads TGTGCCAGCAGCTCCCCCCTAGCGGGGGCCGAAGATACGCAGTATTTT. The encoded protein is CASSSPLAGAEDTQYF.